The 10 T cell receptor beta chains presented below share a single source sample, sequenced in a study of blood T cell repertoires in COVID-19. Sequencing was performed with immunoSEQ multiplex PCR; in TCRdb, only in-frame clones are kept and a portion is missing. Of 450,000 or so clones listed, about 90% are singletons. The material sequenced was peripheral blood. These receptors came from a man aged 18 to 30 with COVID-19, enrolled during active disease.

V is TRBV29-1 and J is TRBJ2-7; D unclear. Germline CDR1 reads SQVTM; CDR2 reads ANQGSEA. V lost 6 bases and J lost 9, with 12 bases in between. This CDR3 has 10 amino acids. CDR3 nucleotides: TGCAGCGTCCTGCTAACTGGGCAGTACTTC. Translated, it gives CSVLLTGQYF.

This clone was observed once. The CDR3, as DNA: TGTGTCAGAAGCTTAGTGGGCAGGGGGCGGTCAGAGACCCAGTACTTC. Its translation is CVRSLVGRGRSETQYF. The chain combines TRBV7-5 with TRBJ2-5; no DNA check was done on the table's D call, TRBD1. TRBV7-5 is noted as a pseudogene. The CDR3 is 16 residues long.

The rearrangement links TRBV5-8 to TRBJ2-3; 8 bases map to TRBD1. J was trimmed by 0 bases and V by 4 bases; bases with no gene match: 7. Per germline, CDR1 SGHTS and CDR2 YDEGEE. This CDR3 is 16 amino acids long. The CDR3 sequence is CASSRGQGPSTDTQYF. CDR3 DNA sequence: TGTGCCAGCAGCCGCGGACAGGGACCCAGCACAGATACGCAGTATTTT.

The chain combines TRBV2 with TRBJ1-4; 10 bases match TRBD1. In germline, CDR1 is SNHLY, CDR2 FYNNEI. This CDR3 is 14 amino acids long. V gave up 4 bases and J gave up 6 bases; unmatched junction bases: 2. CDR3 DNA sequence: TGTGCCAGCAGTGGACAGGGGGCGGATGAAAAACTGTTTTTT. Translated: CASSGQGADEKLFF.

Comment on this clone: One end of the junction fails to match germline, which may point to a read error. This rearrangement joins TRBV30 to TRBJ1-2; D might be TRBD1 (5 bases). CDR3 length equals 11 residues. CDR1 is GTSNPN and CDR2 is SVGIG in the germline V gene (reference sequence). CDR3 region: CAWSWFAGLPF. CDR3 coding DNA: TGTGCCTGGAGTTGGTTTGCGGGGCTCCCCTTC.

This clone showed up just once. The J gene is TRBJ2-2, the V gene TRBV5-4; TRBD1 agrees at 8 bases. V lost 3 bases and J lost 5; bases outside the gene matches: 15. Germline-derived CDR1 and CDR2 are SGHNT and YYREEE (reference sequence). The CDR3 is 18 amino acids. In DNA, the CDR3 is TGTGCCAGCAGCTGGCCTCCTGCCGGGACAGGTGGGACCGGGGAGCTGTTTTTT. Translated: CASSWPPAGTGGTGELFF.

The rearrangement joins TRBV5-1 to TRBJ1-2; 8 nucleotides line up with TRBD1. The trim removed 4 bases at V and 13 bases at J, leaving 9 bases unmatched. This CDR3 comprises 12 residues. The germline V gene has CDR1 SGHRS and CDR2 YFSETQ. CDR3 loop: CASSGDRGRSTF. In DNA, the CDR3 is TGCGCCAGCAGCGGCGACAGGGGCCGCTCCACCTTC.

The chain links TRBV4-2 to TRBJ2-1; 9 nucleotides line up with TRBD2. With V trimmed by 4 bases and J by 2 bases, 3 bases remained unmatched. CDR3 length equals 15 residues. Germline V gene sequence: CDR1 LGHNA, CDR2 YNFKEQ. The DNA for the CDR3 is TGTGCCAGCAGCCTTAGCGGGAGCGCCTACAATGAGCAGTTCTTC. It encodes CASSLSGSAYNEQFF.

The rearrangement uses TRBV11-3 and TRBJ2-3, with TRBD2 matching over 10 bases. The V segment lost 5 bases and the J segment 2 bases; nucleotides outside the gene matches: 7. The CDR3 has 16 residues. The germline CDR1 and CDR2 sequences are SGHNT and YENEEA. The CDR3 loop reads CASSPGLAEPTDTQYF. The DNA for the CDR3 is TGTGCCAGCAGCCCAGGACTAGCGGAGCCCACAGATACGCAGTATTTT.

This chain joins TRBV9 and TRBJ1-4, with D perhaps TRBD1 (5 bases). The CDR3 runs to 15 residues. Germline CDR1 and CDR2: SGDLS and YYNGEE. The V and J ends lost 0 bases and 0 bases respectively, with 6 bases between them. The CDR3: CASSVGGATNEKLFF. As DNA, the CDR3 is TGTGCCAGCAGCGTAGGGGGCGCAACTAATGAAAAACTGTTTTTT.